The T cell receptor (beta chain) described here comes from a study of blood T cell repertoires in COVID-19. Study background: Researchers got acute and convalescent COVID-19 samples from the United States, Italy and Spain. PBMCs, B-cell-depleted T cells, or T cells provided the cDNA or gDNA that made up the material.

Methods used by the authors: Counts of nucleated cells, estimated from reference gene primer amplification, were obtained. Profiled with immunoSEQ multiplex PCR; TCRdb holds only in-frame clones, not every one. The DNA was the basis for D and trimming; V, J and clone size are from that table. The sample has fewer than 90,000 clones, 60% to 80% seen once. V gave up 4 bases and J gave up 0 bases; unmatched junction bases: 6. Germline assignment: CDR1 SGDLS and CDR2 YYNGEE. This CDR3 is built from 15 residues. The sample was peripheral blood. The chain uses TRBV9 and TRBJ2-7; 8 bases are a match to TRBD1. The TCR originated in a woman aged 80 or over with acute or convalescent COVID-19. The CDR3 DNA reads TGTGCCAGCAGCCAGGGGGCGGAGAGCTCCTACGAGCAGTACTTC. It translates to CASSQGAESSYEQYF.